These 8 T cell receptor beta chains share one sample of origin, sequenced in a study of blood T cell repertoires in COVID-19 (dated by TCRdb to the early 2020s). To prepare the library, the immunoSEQ multiplex PCR assay was applied. Here the immuneACCESS table is served through TCRdb, limited to in-frame sequences with V and J called. Missing clones are a known gap in these copies; in checked studies unresolved V genes cover under half, and the rest lacks a known reason. The sample yields hundreds of thousands of clones; approximately 85% were counted once. Together, the top ten hold roughly 2% of the sample. Sequenced material: PBMCs or T cells enriched from blood (not recorded which). The receptors shown here come from a woman between 50 and 59 years old who had recovered from COVID-19.

This clone has a handful of counts. This sequence joins TRBV2 and TRBJ1-1; 7 bases line up with TRBD1. Germline values: CDR1 SNHLY, CDR2 FYNNEI. The CDR3 is made up of 12 amino acids. The V segment lost 11 bases and the J segment 5 bases; nucleotides outside the gene matches: 8. CDR3 protein: CAGVETGTEAFF. The DNA for the CDR3 is TGTGCCGGGGTGGAGACAGGGACTGAAGCTTTCTTT.

The chain carries TRBV19 and TRBJ1-1, with D unclear. Germline-derived CDR1 and CDR2 are LNHDA and SQIVND (reference sequence). V gave up 1 base and J gave up 5 bases, with 5 bases separating them. The CDR3 covers 12 residues. The CDR3: CASSIAGTEAFF. The CDR3 DNA sequence: TGTGCCAGTAGTATAGCGGGTACTGAAGCTTTCTTT.

The V and J genes are TRBV7-9 and TRBJ1-1; 9 bases match TRBD1. J was trimmed by 5 bases and V by 4 bases; bases with no gene match: 2. Per germline, CDR1 SEHNR and CDR2 FQNEAQ (reference sequence). The CDR3 loop spans 13 amino acids. The CDR3 reads CASSSGQGTEAFF. CDR3 coding DNA: TGTGCCAGCAGCTCAGGACAGGGGACTGAAGCTTTCTTT.

The gene calls are TRBV7-2 and TRBJ1-1, with TRBD1 matching 8 bases. V trimming: 4 bases; J trimming: 5 bases; junction bases outside the gene matches: 9. The germline gives CDR1 SGHTA, CDR2 FQGNSA. This CDR3 has 15 residues. CDR3 DNA sequence: TGTGCCAGCAGCTCACACAGGGGGGGGAAGACTGAAGCTTTCTTT. Residues: CASSSHRGGKTEAFF.

The gene calls are TRBV18 and TRBJ2-1; 12 bases line up with TRBD1. The CDR3 contains 16 residues. V lost 4 bases and J lost 9; bases outside the gene matches: 10. Germline V gene sequence: CDR1 KGHSH, CDR2 LQKENI. The CDR3: CASSLTPGQGASEQFF. The CDR3 coding sequence is TGTGCCAGCTCACTAACACCGGGACAGGGGGCGAGTGAGCAGTTCTTC.

This clone has only a few counts. J is TRBJ1-5 and V is TRBV21-1. TRBV21-1 is recorded as a pseudogene. The CDR3 runs 15 residues. In nucleotides, the CDR3 is TGTGCCAGCAGCATGGACGGCGGGGAAAGTCAGCCCCAGCATTTT. This gives the protein CASSMDGGESQPQHF.

This chain links TRBV3-1 (or the pseudogene TRBV3-2) with TRBJ2-3; 9 bases map to TRBD2. Germline V gene data show CDR1 as LGHDT and CDR2 as YNNKEL (reference sequence). V trimming: 6 bases; J trimming: 0 bases; junction bases outside the gene matches: 4. The CDR3 is 15 amino acids. CDR3 in DNA: TGTGCCAGCAGTCCTACTAGCGGGAGCACAGATACGCAGTATTTT. Translating it yields CASSPTSGSTDTQYF.

This clone was detected ten times or more. This sequence joins TRBV7-8 and TRBJ1-5; a possible D gene is TRBD1 (5 bases). From germline, CDR1 is SGHVS and CDR2 FQNEAQ. The CDR3 has 16 residues. Trimming took off 5 bases at V and 1 base at J, with 15 bases between the two ends. The CDR3: CASSPRRGGSNQPQHF. CDR3 bases: TGTGCCAGCAGCCCCCGACGGGGGGGAAGCAATCAGCCCCAGCATTTT.